The source of this T cell receptor (beta chain) is a study of T-cell memory formation after mild COVID-19 (dated by TCRdb to the early 2020s). For the study in its entirety: TCR sequence clusters from the two donors were largely donor specific. In a couple of donors, T-cell clones that expanded and contracted after mild COVID-19 were tracked by sequencing TCRalpha and TCRbeta repertoires over time. Two young, previously healthy adult volunteers made up the cohort, one male and one female.

The paper's findings and limits, for the study overall: Contracting CD4+ clones were located mainly in the CM and EM memory subsets, whereas CD8+ clones were found to be enriched in EMRA. SARS-CoV-2 specificity was not confirmed for the second-wave clones peaking on day 37. The detection of some responding clones in pre-infection memory suggests that pre-existing cross-reactive memory T cells joined the SARS-CoV-2 response. Clones contracting from day 15 to 85 had balanced CD4/CD8 phenotypes, while a second wave expanding from day 15 to 37 was biased towards CD4+. The study covered only two mild cases, and larger cohorts including severe cases with pre-infection samples were considered necessary.

CDR1 LGHNA and CDR2 YNFKEQ were looked up in the germline V gene. At the junction V is shortened by 0 bases and J by 3 bases; bases outside the gene matches: 2. Reading from cysteine to phenylalanine, the CDR3 counts 15 amino acids. Only the CDR3 region is kept as DNA, spanning 45 bases read in frame from base 1. Instrument used: Illumina NovaSeq 6000. Using 5'RACE with constant-segment primers, TCRalpha and TCRbeta cDNA libraries were constructed, with sample barcodes and unique molecular identifiers added in the process. Trizol reagent was used to extract RNA from every sample. Amplification of the libraries took two PCR steps, and the second step added a second sample barcode plus Illumina TruSeq adapters. Sequencing of libraries was performed on an Illumina NovaSeq with 2 x 150 bp paired-end reads. Concerning the study's data processing: Reads were demultiplexed and collapsed into UMI-guided consensus sequences with migec v1.2.7. Using mixcr v2.1.11, the UMI consensuses were aligned to TRA and TRB V and J templates and assembled into clonotypes. A clonotype was counted as expanded or contracted only if both edgeR and NoisET called the change significant, with noise models trained on biological replicates. For edgeR calls, a false discovery rate-adjusted p below 0.01 and a log2 fold-change threshold of 1 were applied. As an exploratory analysis of dynamics, PCA with hierarchical clustering was applied to max-normalized trajectories of the 1000 most abundant clonotypes. The CD4 or CD8 phenotype of responding clones was assigned using the separately sequenced CD4+ and CD8+ repertoires. The raw public reads went through TCRdb reprocessing: fastp at Q25, MiXCR clone calling, in-frame beta chains kept. Identical CDR3 protein sequences are pooled into one entry, listed with their most common genes and DNA. The V and J calls shown here were made by TCRdb, not taken from the authors' results. The sample has 400,000 to 500,000 distinct CDR3 sequences on record, 20% to 25% of them singletons. The ten top clones hold 8.5% to 10% of the sample.

This clonotype was seen more than once but under ten times. Its antigen remains undetermined. The sample holds no much larger clone one base away, and base qualities are not on file. Ficoll-Paque density gradient centrifugation was the method used to isolate PBMCs. Input material: PBMCs or a T cell subset sorted from them (not recorded which). The rearranged segments are TRBV4-2 and TRBJ2-7; the central 10 bases match TRBD2. This receptor was taken from an adult woman who had mild COVID-19 (a few samples of this study predate the infection). The sample titles of this study are shuffled in the database, so cell type and time point are left out; the donor was told from shared clones. CDR3 loop: CASSQELAGNYEQYF. The sequence in DNA is TGTGCCAGCAGCCAAGAACTAGCGGGGAACTACGAGCAGTACTTC.